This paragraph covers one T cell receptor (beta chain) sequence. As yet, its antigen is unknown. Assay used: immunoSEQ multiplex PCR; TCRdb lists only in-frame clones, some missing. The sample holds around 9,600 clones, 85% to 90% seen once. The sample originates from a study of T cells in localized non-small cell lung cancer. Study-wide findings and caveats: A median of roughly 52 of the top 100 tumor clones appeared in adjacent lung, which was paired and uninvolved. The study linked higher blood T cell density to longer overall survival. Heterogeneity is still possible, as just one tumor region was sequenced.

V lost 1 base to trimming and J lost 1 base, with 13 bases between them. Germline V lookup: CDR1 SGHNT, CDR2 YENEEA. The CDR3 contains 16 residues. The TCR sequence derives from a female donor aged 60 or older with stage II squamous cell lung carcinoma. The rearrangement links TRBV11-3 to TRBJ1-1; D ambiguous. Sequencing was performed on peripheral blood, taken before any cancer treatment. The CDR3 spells CASSLAWPLGNTEAFF. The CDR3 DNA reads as TGTGCCAGCAGCTTAGCTTGGCCGTTGGGGAACACTGAAGCTTTCTTT.